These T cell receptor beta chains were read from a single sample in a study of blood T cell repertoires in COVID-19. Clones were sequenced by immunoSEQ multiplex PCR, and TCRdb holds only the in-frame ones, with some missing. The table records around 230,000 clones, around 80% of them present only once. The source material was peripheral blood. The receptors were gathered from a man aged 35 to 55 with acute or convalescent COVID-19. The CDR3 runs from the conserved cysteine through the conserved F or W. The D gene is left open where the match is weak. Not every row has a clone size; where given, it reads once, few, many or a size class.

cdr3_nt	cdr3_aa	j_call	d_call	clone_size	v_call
TGTGCCAGCAGCAAGAGGACAGGGGGTAACTATGGCTACACCTTC	CASSKRTGGNYGYTF	TRBJ1-2	TRBD1	once	TRBV5-4
TGTGCCAGCAGCCCACCAGGGCCCTATAATTCACCCCTCCACTTT	CASSPPGPYNSPLHF	TRBJ1-6	-	-	TRBV5-6
TGTGCCAGCAGTGGACAGAGGAACACTGAAGCTTTCTTT	CASSGQRNTEAFF	TRBJ1-1	-	few	TRBV2
TGTGCCAGCAGCGTAGCTTGGGCAGCTCAAGAGACCCAGTACTTC	CASSVAWAAQETQYF	TRBJ2-5	-	-	TRBV9
TGTGCCACCACGGGACAGTTGAACACTGAAGCTTTCTTT	CATTGQLNTEAFF	TRBJ1-1	TRBD1	-	TRBV10-3
TGCGCCAGCAGCTTGTCCGGGGGAGGATCTGATCAGCCCCAGCATTTT	CASSLSGGGSDQPQHF	TRBJ1-5	-	-	TRBV5-1
TGTGCCAGCAGTCCAGAGCGGGAGACGCAGTATTTT	CASSPERETQYF	TRBJ2-3	TRBD2	-	TRBV6-5
TGTGCCAGCAGCGCCCAGGGTACTGAAGCTTTCTTT	CASSAQGTEAFF	TRBJ1-1	-	-	TRBV9
TGCGCCAGCAGCCGGAGGGGCCAGCAGGCAGATACGCAGTATTTT	CASSRRGQQADTQYF	TRBJ2-3	-	once	TRBV5-1
TGTGCCAGCAGTGCAAACCGGGGATACGAGCAGTACTTC	CASSANRGYEQYF	TRBJ2-7	-	-	TRBV25-1
TGTGCCAGCAGCCGTGGACTAGCGGGATCAAGTGAGCAGTTCTTC	CASSRGLAGSSEQFF	TRBJ2-1	TRBD2	-	TRBV7-8
TGTGCCAGCAGCTTTCTCAGGGGCGAAGAGCAGTACTTC	CASSFLRGEEQYF	TRBJ2-7	-	-	TRBV11-3
TGTGCCAGCCTAAACCCCCTATGGGGCTACACCTTC	CASLNPLWGYTF	TRBJ1-2	-	once	TRBV25-1
TGTGCCAGCAGCCAATCTGCTGAGGGTACGCAGTATTTT	CASSQSAEGTQYF	TRBJ2-3	-	-	TRBV14
TGTGCCAGCAGCTTAGTGGGACAGGGGAAGCTAGAGCAGTACTTC	CASSLVGQGKLEQYF	TRBJ2-7	TRBD1	few	TRBV7-9
TGTGCCAGCAGCAGACCGGGACTAGACTTGGCCGGGGAGCTGTTTTTT	CASSRPGLDLAGELFF	TRBJ2-2	TRBD2	-	TRBV7-8
TGCGCCAGTTCTCCGGGACTAGGTTTCGACCAAGAGACCCAGTACTTC	CASSPGLGFDQETQYF	TRBJ2-5	TRBD2	-	TRBV5-1
TGTGCCAGCAGTTTGGCGGGGGGTCTGGGTAATGAGCAGTTCTTC	CASSLAGGLGNEQFF	TRBJ2-1	TRBD2	-	TRBV27
TGCGCCAGCAGCTTGGGGAGTAGCACAGATACGCAGTATTTT	CASSLGSSTDTQYF	TRBJ2-3	-	-	TRBV5-1
TGCGCCAGCATCTTGGAGCGGATGACTGAAGCTTTCTTT	CASILERMTEAFF	TRBJ1-1	-	-	TRBV5-1
TGTGCCAGCTCACCCGATCACAGGGGGCTTGCCGGGGAGCTGTTTTTT	CASSPDHRGLAGELFF	TRBJ2-2	TRBD1	once	TRBV18
TGCGCCAGCTCCTGGGACGTGCCTAGCGGGTTCTACGAGCAGTACTTC	CASSWDVPSGFYEQYF	TRBJ2-7	TRBD2	-	TRBV10-2
TGTGCCAGCGGGACTAGCTTCACAGATACGCAGTATTTT	CASGTSFTDTQYF	TRBJ2-3	TRBD2	once	TRBV3-1/TRBV3-2
TGTGCCAGCAGGGACACGGACAGATCCATATATTTT	CASRDTDRSIYF	TRBJ1-3	-	-	TRBV6-5
TGTGCCAGCAGCCAGGGCACAGGGGTTCAGCCCCAGCATTTT	CASSQGTGVQPQHF	TRBJ1-5	TRBD1	-	TRBV3-1/TRBV3-2
TGTGCCAGCAGCCCCAACCGGGAGACCCAGTACTTC	CASSPNRETQYF	TRBJ2-5	-	-	TRBV3-1/TRBV3-2
TGTGCCAGTAGTATAAGAGGGAACTATGGCTACACCTTC	CASSIRGNYGYTF	TRBJ1-2	-	-	TRBV19
TGCGCCAGCAGCCAAGAGGTGGGCTCAAGCTCCTACGAGCAGTACTTC	CASSQEVGSSSYEQYF	TRBJ2-7	-	-	TRBV4-3
TGCGCCAGCAGCTTGGACGGGGATACTGGAAACACCATATATTTT	CASSLDGDTGNTIYF	TRBJ1-3	-	-	TRBV5-1
TGTGCCAGCTCACCAACACTAGACAGGGGAGAGACCCAGTACTTC	CASSPTLDRGETQYF	TRBJ2-5	TRBD1	-	TRBV18
TGTGCCAGCAGTGATCCACGGTGGAGCGGGAGGTCGTTAGATACGCAGTATTTT	CASSDPRWSGRSLDTQYF	TRBJ2-3	TRBD2	-	TRBV6-1
TGTGCCAGCAGCTCACTGGGCAAGCACACTGAAGCTTTCTTT	CASSSLGKHTEAFF	TRBJ1-1	-	-	TRBV7-3
TGTGCCAGCAGCTTGGCCAAAGGAGGCCCCTATGGCTACACCTTC	CASSLAKGGPYGYTF	TRBJ1-2	-	-	TRBV5-4
TGTGCCAGCAGCTTAAGGGGTAGCGGGACCCATGAGCAGTTCTTC	CASSLRGSGTHEQFF	TRBJ2-1	TRBD2	-	TRBV7-8
TGTGCCAGCAGCTTAAGCGGGAGGAGAGACAATGAGCAGTTCTTC	CASSLSGRRDNEQFF	TRBJ2-1	TRBD2	-	TRBV7-2
TGTGCCAGTAGTAAACAGGGACAGGGGGGGTCCTACGAGCAGTACTTC	CASSKQGQGGSYEQYF	TRBJ2-7	TRBD1	-	TRBV19
TGTGCCAGCAGCCCCCAGCAGGGGGGCACTGAAGCTTTCTTT	CASSPQQGGTEAFF	TRBJ1-1	TRBD1	-	TRBV7-9
TGTGCCAGCTCACCTGGACTAGCGGACAATGAGCAGTTCTTC	CASSPGLADNEQFF	TRBJ2-1	TRBD2	-	TRBV18
TGCGCCAGCAGCCTACAGGGAGGGGACACTGAAGCTTTCTTT	CASSLQGGDTEAFF	TRBJ1-1	-	-	TRBV10-1